One T cell receptor beta chain is described in this entry. Its target is unknown. Collection occurred without any documented infections or immune events in donors. TCRdb's table, derived via immunoSEQ multiplex PCR, lists solely in-frame clones and lacks some. The sample carries some 93,000 clones, almost 90% recorded once. This CDR3 has 13 residues. Per germline, CDR1 SGHAT and CDR2 FQNNGV. V was shortened by 1 base and J by 0 bases, with 4 bases between the two germline ends. The data are from a study of identifying expanded T cells in peripheral blood. Points from the study as a whole: Across healthy donors, higher total template counts meant significantly greater approximately two-week count variance. Over approximately two and four weeks, about 15 and 19 clones changed, versus roughly 1.1 between replicates.

This chain connects TRBV11-2 to TRBJ2-7, with unresolved D. This TCR was sampled from a person aged 18 to 70 in good health. Sequenced: blood. For the CDR3, the DNA is TGTGCCAGCAGCTTAGGGCCCTCCTACGAGCAGTACTTC. Its protein product is CASSLGPSYEQYF.